This TCR beta chain was recorded in a study of blood T cell repertoires in COVID-19. Study as a whole: T cells, B-cell-depleted T cells, or PBMCs supplied cDNA or gDNA.

Using immunoSEQ multiplex PCR, the repertoire was profiled, and TCRdb retains in-frame clones only, with some absent. Of fewer than 350,000 clones listed, approximately 81% are singletons. Per the germline V gene, CDR1 is MGHDK and CDR2 is SYGVNS. The J segment lost 10 bases and the V segment lost 4 bases, leaving 7 bases of the junction unmatched. The CDR3 contains 14 residues. Cohort allocation depended upon clinical history that participants reported. J is TRBJ2-1 and V is TRBV25-1; 10 bases fit TRBD2. The sequence came from a woman aged 50 to 60 who had recovered from COVID-19. Sequencing used PBMCs or T cells enriched from blood (not recorded which). This CDR3 reads CASSVGAGGREQFF. For the CDR3, the DNA is TGTGCCAGCAGTGTTGGAGCGGGAGGGCGAGAGCAGTTCTTC. Combining the CDR3 with reference TRBV25-1 and TRBJ2-1 gives the whole variable domain EADIYQTPRYLVIGTGKKITLECSQTMGHDKMYWYQQDPGMELHLIHYSYGVNSTEKGDLSSESTVSRIRTEHFPLTLESARPSHTSQYLCASSVGAGGREQFFGPGTRLTVL.